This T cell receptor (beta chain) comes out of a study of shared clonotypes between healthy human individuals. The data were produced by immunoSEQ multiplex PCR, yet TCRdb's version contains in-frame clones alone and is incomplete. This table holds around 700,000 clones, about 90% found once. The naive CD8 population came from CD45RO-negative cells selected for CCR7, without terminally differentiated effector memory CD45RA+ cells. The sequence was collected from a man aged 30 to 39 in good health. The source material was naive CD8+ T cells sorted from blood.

Written as DNA, the CDR3 is TGTGCCAGCAGCCCCCAGGGGCGAACCAAAGACGAGCAGTACTTC. Its protein product is CASSPQGRTKDEQYF. The chain has TRBV7-9 and TRBJ2-5, with a tentative D call TRBD1 (6 bases). The J call may not be correct, given that the DNA end is closer to TRBJ2-7. In germline, CDR1 is SEHNR, CDR2 FQNEAQ (reference sequence). This CDR3 is built from 15 residues.